The 26 T cell receptor beta chains below come from one sample, sequenced in a study of T cells in localized non-small cell lung cancer. Measured with immunoSEQ multiplex PCR; TCRdb has only the in-frame clones, and not every one. The sample yields about 25,000 clones, 86% seen once. The source was peripheral blood, collected before any cancer treatment. These receptor sequences come from a female donor of 60 years or more with stage I lung adenocarcinoma.

The gene calls are TRBV9 and TRBJ2-2, with 8 bases matching TRBD2. J was trimmed by 4 bases and V by 0 bases; bases with no gene match: 5. The CDR3 is made up of 16 amino acids. CDR1 and CDR2 (germline): SGDLS, YYNGEE. The CDR3 sequence: CASSVDGRAGTGELFF. The CDR3 DNA sequence: TGTGCCAGCAGCGTAGACGGGAGGGCGGGCACCGGGGAGCTGTTTTTT.

This clone was counted between two and nine times. The J gene is TRBJ1-1, the V gene TRBV2, with D tentatively TRBD1 (6 bases). The CDR3 length is 15 residues. Between the trimmed V and J ends, which lost 6 bases and 5 bases, there was a span of 19 bases. Germline assignment: CDR1 SNHLY and CDR2 FYNNEI. The CDR3, as DNA: TGTGCCAGCAGCCCGGAACAGGGAGAGGGGACTGAAGCTTTCTTT. Translated: CASSPEQGEGTEAFF.

The rearrangement uses TRBV7-2 and TRBJ1-3, with D hard to call. The CDR3 sequence is 18 residues long. The V end was cut by 5 bases, the J end by 0 bases, with 20 bases between. Germline assignment: CDR1 SGHTA and CDR2 FQGNSA. CDR3 in amino acids: CASSAGSGRQFSGNTIYF. CDR3 DNA: TGTGCCAGCAGCGCTGGATCCGGGAGACAATTCTCTGGAAACACCATATATTTT.

This sequence joins TRBV18 and TRBJ1-2; no reliable D call. V was trimmed by 3 bases and J by 2 bases, leaving 7 bases between them. CDR3 length: 13 residues. Germline V gene sequence: CDR1 KGHSH, CDR2 LQKENI. CDR3 loop: CASSPTENYGYTF. The DNA of the CDR3 is TGTGCCAGCTCACCGACGGAGAACTATGGCTACACCTTC. The full variable domain, with the rest looked up from reference TRBV18 and TRBJ1-2, is NAGVMQNPRHLVRRRGQEARLRCSPMKGHSHVYWYRQLPEEGLKFMVYLQKENIIDESGMPKERFSAEFPKEGPSILRIQQVVRGDSAAYFCASSPTENYGYTFGSGTRLTVV.

This clone appeared a few times. The V gene is TRBV6-6, the J gene TRBJ2-7, with TRBD2 as a possible D gene (6 bases). The CDR3 is 15 residues long. Trimming shortened V by 4 bases and J by 2 bases, and 15 bases separated the two germline ends. Germline assignment: CDR1 MNHNY and CDR2 SVGAGI (reference sequence). CDR3 protein: CASSSQRDFTYEQYF. CDR3 nucleotides: TGTGCCAGCAGTTCCCAAAGGGACTTTACCTACGAGCAGTACTTC.

The chain has TRBV6-1 and TRBJ1-5, with 9 bases fitting TRBD1. The CDR3 is 19 amino acids. V lost 1 base and J lost 0; bases outside the gene matches: 10. CDR1 MNHNS and CDR2 SASEGT come from the germline V gene. This CDR3 reads CASSEGRFDRGISNQPQHF. Here the CDR3 DNA reads TGTGCCAGCAGTGAAGGGAGGTTCGACAGGGGGATTAGCAATCAGCCCCAGCATTTT.

J is TRBJ2-2 and V is TRBV7-2; the match to TRBD1 covers 7 bases. V lost 5 bases to trimming and J lost 6 bases; unmatched junction nucleotides: 12. The CDR3 contains 16 residues. The germline V gene encodes CDR1 SGHTA and CDR2 FQGNSA. The CDR3, as DNA: TGTGCCAGCAGCCTGACGACAGGGCGGCTTCCCGGGGAGCTGTTTTTT. The encoded protein is CASSLTTGRLPGELFF.

CDR3 loop: CASSILGTGGYNQPQHF. The CDR3 DNA sequence: TGTGCCAGTAGTATACTCGGGACAGGGGGATACAATCAGCCCCAGCATTTT. This chain joins TRBV19 and TRBJ1-5, with 11 bases fitting TRBD1. This CDR3 is 17 amino acids long. In germline, CDR1 is LNHDA, CDR2 SQIVND (reference sequence). The trim removed 2 bases at V and 3 bases at J, leaving 6 bases unmatched.

The rearrangement links TRBV7-9 to TRBJ2-2; D gene uncertain. The germline gives CDR1 SEHNR, CDR2 FQNEAQ (reference sequence). V shed 2 bases and J shed 3 bases, with 16 bases lying between them. This CDR3 has 17 amino acids. The CDR3 DNA reads TGTGCCAGCAGCTTACCTCGTAAGACCCCGGACACCGGGGAGCTGTTTTTT. Translating gives CASSLPRKTPDTGELFF.

The chain joins TRBV11-2 to TRBJ2-1, with 9 bases matching TRBD2. The CDR3 is 15 residues long. The germline CDR1 and CDR2 sequences are SGHAT and FQNNGV. After removal of 5 bases from V and 10 bases from J, the junction contained 12 bases not matched to a gene. CDR3 amino acids: CASSRGLAKRREQFF. The CDR3 nucleotides read TGTGCCAGCAGCCGGGGACTAGCAAAAAGGAGGGAGCAGTTCTTC.

This clone appeared a few times. This chain links TRBV19 with TRBJ2-7; D tentatively reads TRBD1 or TRBD2 (5 bases each). The germline V and J ends were trimmed by 3 bases and 4 bases, with 16 bases remaining between them. The CDR3 has 15 residues. Per the germline V gene, CDR1 is LNHDA and CDR2 is SQIVND (reference sequence). CDR3 sequence (DNA): TGTGCCAGTAGTATTGGTGGGGGACGGTCGTACGAGCAGTACTTC. Its protein product is CASSIGGGRSYEQYF. Full variable domain (rest looked up from reference TRBV19 and TRBJ2-7): DGGITQSPKYLFRKEGQNVTLSCEQNLNHDAMYWYRQDPGQGLRLIYYSQIVNDFQKGDIAEGYSVSREKKESFPLTVTSAQKNPTAFYLCASSIGGGRSYEQYFGPGTRLTVT.

This clone has just one count. The chain carries TRBV6-6 and TRBJ2-2, with unresolved D. The germline V and J ends were trimmed by 2 bases and 4 bases, with 11 bases remaining between them. Germline loops: CDR1 MNHNY, CDR2 SVGAGI (reference sequence). The CDR3 has 15 residues. DNA of the CDR3: TGTGCCAGCAGTTACGGCCTGAGAGGCACCGGGGAGCTGTTTTTT. Translating it yields CASSYGLRGTGELFF.

This sequence joins TRBV4-2 and TRBJ2-1; 8 bases fit TRBD2. Trimming at V came to 0 bases and at J to 9 bases, leaving 10 bases not matched to a gene. CDR1 and CDR2 from the germline V gene are LGHNA and YNFKEQ. CDR3 length: 16 amino acids. CDR3 residues: CASSQDWKLAGSEQFF. The CDR3 nucleotides are TGTGCCAGCAGCCAAGATTGGAAATTAGCGGGAAGTGAGCAGTTCTTC.

V gene TRBV6-6 combines with J gene TRBJ1-5, with no clear D. CDR1 MNHNY and CDR2 SVGAGI come from the germline V gene (reference sequence). The CDR3 is 13 amino acids. Deletions cut 4 bases from V and 7 bases from J, with 11 bases between. The CDR3 loop reads CASSSRERQPQHF. CDR3 DNA sequence: TGTGCCAGCAGTTCCCGAGAGCGCCAGCCCCAGCATTTT.

The chain is built from TRBV7-9 and TRBJ2-6; D gene uncertain. Trimming pared 5 bases from V and 13 bases from J, leaving 15 bases between. The CDR3 spans 13 residues. Germline V gene sequence: CDR1 SEHNR, CDR2 FQNEAQ (reference sequence). CDR3 region: CASSPVFATVLTF. The DNA for the CDR3 is TGTGCCAGCAGCCCCGTCTTTGCCACGGTCCTGACTTTC. The entire variable domain, with the rest obtained from reference TRBV7-9 and TRBJ2-6, is as follows: DTGVSQNPRHKITKRGQNVTFRCDPISEHNRLYWYRQTLGQGPEFLTYFQNEAQLEKSRLLSDRFSAERPKGSFSTLEIQRTEQGDSAMYLCASSPVFATVLTFGAGSRLTVL.

This clone was observed once. V is TRBV29-1 and J is TRBJ2-3; D unclear. V lost 7 bases to trimming and J lost 1 base, with 15 bases between them. The CDR3 sequence is 14 residues long. Germline CDR1 reads SQVTM; CDR2 reads ANQGSEA. CDR3: CSAEPVSGTDTQYF. The CDR3 DNA is TGCAGCGCCGAGCCGGTCTCAGGCACAGATACGCAGTATTTT.

The V gene is TRBV2, the J gene TRBJ1-2; D may be TRBD1 (6 bases). The V and J ends lost 4 bases and 2 bases respectively, with 17 bases between them. CDR1 and CDR2 from the germline V gene are SNHLY and FYNNEI. CDR3 size: 16 residues. The CDR3 DNA follows: TGTGCCAGCAGTGGATTATATGGGGGGCGGAACTATGGCTACACCTTC. It specifies CASSGLYGGRNYGYTF.

The chain couples TRBV5-6 to TRBJ1-1; unclear D gene. This CDR3 has 12 residues. V shed 0 bases and J shed 6 bases, with 6 bases lying between them. The germline V gene has CDR1 SGHDT and CDR2 YYEEEE. The CDR3 DNA sequence: TGTGCCAGCAGCTTGGGTGAAGCTGAAGCTTTCTTT. Translated, it gives CASSLGEAEAFF.

This rearrangement joins TRBV30 to TRBJ2-3; 9 nucleotides agree with TRBD2. Per germline, CDR1 GTSNPN and CDR2 SVGIG (reference sequence). The CDR3 totals 14 residues. The J segment lost 5 bases and the V segment lost 8 bases, leaving 11 bases of the junction unmatched. CDR3 region: CARWSGRSVDTQYF. In nucleotides, the CDR3 is TGTGCCCGTTGGAGCGGGAGGTCGGTAGATACGCAGTATTTT.

The chain has TRBV10-3 and TRBJ1-1; tentative D call: TRBD1 (5 bases). V was pared by 6 bases and J by 7 bases, with 15 bases between. The CDR3 loop spans 13 amino acids. CDR1 and CDR2 from the germline V gene are ENHRY and SYGVKD. CDR3 coding DNA: TGTGCCATCAGAGCACAGGAGTCCTATGAAGCTTTCTTT. This gives the protein CAIRAQESYEAFF.

For the CDR3, the DNA is TGTGCCAGCAGCTCGGGGGGAGGAGAAAAACTGTTTTTT. It translates to CASSSGGGEKLFF. The rearrangement joins TRBV11-3 to TRBJ1-4; possible D gene TRBD1, 5 bases. Germline values: CDR1 SGHNT, CDR2 YENEEA. The CDR3 spans 13 residues. The ends were cut back, 4 bases at V and 8 bases at J, with 11 bases in the middle.

The chain uses TRBV6-1 and TRBJ1-1; no definite D call. CDR3 length equals 14 residues. V lost 1 base to trimming and J lost 0 bases, with 6 bases between them. Looked up from germline, CDR1 is MNHNS and CDR2 is SASEGT. CDR3 sequence reads: CASSEGGLNTEAFF. For the CDR3, the DNA is TGTGCCAGCAGTGAAGGAGGACTGAACACTGAAGCTTTCTTT.

The rearrangement joins TRBV6-6 to TRBJ2-1; tentatively, D is TRBD2 (7 bases). The germline V gene encodes CDR1 MNHNY and CDR2 SVGAGI (reference sequence). The V end lost 4 bases, the J end lost 7 bases, and 11 bases lay between the germline ends. This CDR3 is 13 amino acids long. The CDR3 loop is CASSWGGANEQFF. CDR3 DNA sequence: TGTGCCAGCAGTTGGGGGGGGGCGAATGAGCAGTTCTTC.

V usage is TRBV6-1 and J usage is TRBJ2-3; D gene ambiguous. V was shortened by 2 bases and J by 4 bases, with 4 bases between the two germline ends. CDR1 and CDR2 (germline): MNHNS, SASEGT. The CDR3 runs to 12 residues. The CDR3 sequence: CASSEIADTQYF. CDR3 nucleotides: TGTGCCAGCAGTGAAATTGCAGATACGCAGTATTTT.

The gene calls are TRBV30 and TRBJ1-3; D is ambiguous. The CDR3 totals 12 residues. V dropped 4 bases and J dropped 1 base, with 5 bases sitting between them. The germline gives CDR1 GTSNPN, CDR2 SVGIG (reference sequence). The CDR3 DNA reads TGTGCCTGGAAAAAGTCTGGAAACACCATATATTTT. Protein product: CAWKKSGNTIYF.

The chain joins TRBV5-8 to TRBJ1-2, with D possibly being TRBD1 (6 bases). Trimming cost V 4 bases and J 8 bases, with 15 bases left between them. Per the germline V gene, CDR1 is SGHTS and CDR2 is YDEGEE. The CDR3 sequence is 13 residues long. CDR3 DNA sequence: TGTGCCAGCAGCCGGAGGGGCAGGGGAGGCTACACCTTC. It codes for CASSRRGRGGYTF.